The TCR beta chain under discussion was sequenced for a study of regulatory T cells in long-lasting Graves disease. About the study: Freshly diagnosed Graves' patients had used antithyroid drugs for under 3 months.

As for time point: newly diagnosed GD, antithyroid drugs for less than 3 months. PBMCs were the source of the RNA used for TCR sequencing. Assembly of TCR beta libraries relied on iRepertoire HTBI primers together with Arm-PCR of CDR3 regions. TCRdb recomputed calls from the multiplex PCR reads with MiXCR, one row per CDR3 protein. The sample has 450,000 to 500,000 distinct CDR3 sequences; 15% to 20% are singletons. The V segment lost 10 bases and the J segment 4 bases; nucleotides outside the gene matches: 7. The germline V gene encodes CDR1 SNHLY and CDR2 FYNNEI. This CDR3 has 12 residues. This clonotype was seen ten or more times. This sample was also put to use in a study of T cells in Graves' hyperthyroidism and ophthalmopathy. That work states: Most thyroid clonotypes that were expanded above 0.001 also turned up in blood.

This TCR was sampled from a middle-aged man with Graves disease. This sequence joins TRBV2 and TRBJ2-7; 7 nucleotides agree with TRBD1. Specimen: peripheral blood mononuclear cells (PBMCs), collected at new diagnosis, from a patient treated with antithyroid drugs. CDR3 loop: CATRTGRYEQYF. CDR3 bases: TGTGCCACCCGGACAGGCCGTTACGAGCAGTACTTC. The full variable domain, with the rest looked up from reference TRBV2 and TRBJ2-7, is EPEVTQTPSHQVTQMGQEVILRCVPISNHLYFYWYRQILGQKVEFLVSFYNNEISEKSEIFDDQFSVERPDGSNFTLKIRSTKLEDSAMYFCATRTGRYEQYFGPGTRLTVT.